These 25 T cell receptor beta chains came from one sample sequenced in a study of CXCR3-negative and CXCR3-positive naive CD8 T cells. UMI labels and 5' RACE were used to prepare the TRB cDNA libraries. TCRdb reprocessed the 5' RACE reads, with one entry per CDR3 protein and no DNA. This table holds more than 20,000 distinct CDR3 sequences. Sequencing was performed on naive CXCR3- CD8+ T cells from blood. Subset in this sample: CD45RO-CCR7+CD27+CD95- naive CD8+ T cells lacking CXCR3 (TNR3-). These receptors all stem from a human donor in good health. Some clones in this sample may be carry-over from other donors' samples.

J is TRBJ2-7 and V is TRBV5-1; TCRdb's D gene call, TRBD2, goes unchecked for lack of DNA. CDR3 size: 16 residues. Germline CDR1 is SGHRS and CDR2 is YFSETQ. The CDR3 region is CASSLETSGGPYEQYF.

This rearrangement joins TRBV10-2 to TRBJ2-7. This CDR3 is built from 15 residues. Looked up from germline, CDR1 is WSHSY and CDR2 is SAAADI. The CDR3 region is CASSEGPGSSYEQYF.

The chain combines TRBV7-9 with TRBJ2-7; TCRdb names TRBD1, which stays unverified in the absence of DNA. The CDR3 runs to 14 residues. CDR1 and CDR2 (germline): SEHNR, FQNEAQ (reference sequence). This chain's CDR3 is CASSPKTPVYEQYF. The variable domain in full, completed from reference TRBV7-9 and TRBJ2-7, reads DTGVSQNPRHKITKRGQNVTFRCDPISEHNRLYWYRQTLGQGPEFLTYFQNEAQLEKSRLLSDRFSAERPKGSFSTLEIQRTEQGDSAMYLCASSPKTPVYEQYFGPGTRLTVT.

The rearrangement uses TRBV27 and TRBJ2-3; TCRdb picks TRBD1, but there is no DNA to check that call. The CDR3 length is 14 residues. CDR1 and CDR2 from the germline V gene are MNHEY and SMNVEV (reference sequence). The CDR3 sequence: CASSHLSPQDTQYF.

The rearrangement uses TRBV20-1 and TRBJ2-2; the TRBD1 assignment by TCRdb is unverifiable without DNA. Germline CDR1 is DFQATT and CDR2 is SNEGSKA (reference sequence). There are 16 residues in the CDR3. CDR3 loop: CSARRGPKLYTGELFF.

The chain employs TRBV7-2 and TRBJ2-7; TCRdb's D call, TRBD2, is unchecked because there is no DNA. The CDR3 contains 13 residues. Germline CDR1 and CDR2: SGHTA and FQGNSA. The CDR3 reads CASRGPAAYEQYF.

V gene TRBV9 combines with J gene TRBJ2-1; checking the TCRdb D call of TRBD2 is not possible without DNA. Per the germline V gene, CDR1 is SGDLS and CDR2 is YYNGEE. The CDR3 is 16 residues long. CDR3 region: CASTANRWTSRNEQFF.

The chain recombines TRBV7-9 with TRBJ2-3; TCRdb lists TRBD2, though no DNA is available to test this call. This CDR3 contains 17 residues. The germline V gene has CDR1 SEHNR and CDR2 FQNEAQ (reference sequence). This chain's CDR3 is CASSLALGSGVPDTQYF.

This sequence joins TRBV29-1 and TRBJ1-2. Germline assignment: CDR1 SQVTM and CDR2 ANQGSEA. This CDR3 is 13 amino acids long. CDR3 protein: CSVEVAGHYGYTF.

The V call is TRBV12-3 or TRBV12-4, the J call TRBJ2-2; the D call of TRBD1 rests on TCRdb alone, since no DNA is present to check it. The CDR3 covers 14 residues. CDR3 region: CASFPQGMGGELFF.

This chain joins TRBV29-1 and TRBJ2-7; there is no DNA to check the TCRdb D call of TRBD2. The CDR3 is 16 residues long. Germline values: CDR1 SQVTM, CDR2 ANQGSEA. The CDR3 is CSVEVAGGRSSYEQYF.

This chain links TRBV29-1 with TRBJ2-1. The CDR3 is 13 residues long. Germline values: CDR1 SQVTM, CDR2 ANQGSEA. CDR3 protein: CSVVLPSYNEQFF.

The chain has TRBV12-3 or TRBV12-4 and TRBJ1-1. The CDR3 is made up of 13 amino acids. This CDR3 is CASSLQLNTEAFF.

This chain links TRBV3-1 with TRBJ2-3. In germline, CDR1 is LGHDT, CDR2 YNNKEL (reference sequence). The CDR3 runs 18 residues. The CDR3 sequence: CASSQDTGIRMSTDTQYF.

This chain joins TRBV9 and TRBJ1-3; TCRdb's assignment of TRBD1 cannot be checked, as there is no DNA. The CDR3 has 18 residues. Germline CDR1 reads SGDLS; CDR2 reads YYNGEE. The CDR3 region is CASSVPTQGAADGNTIYF.

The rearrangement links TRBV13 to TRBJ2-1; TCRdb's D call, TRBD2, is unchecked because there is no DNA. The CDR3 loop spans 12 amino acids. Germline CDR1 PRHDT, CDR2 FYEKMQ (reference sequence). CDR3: CASSLTRNEQFF.

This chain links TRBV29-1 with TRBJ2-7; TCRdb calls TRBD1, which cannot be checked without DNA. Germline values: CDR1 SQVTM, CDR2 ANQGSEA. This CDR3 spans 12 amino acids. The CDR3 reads CSVGGQRHEQYF.

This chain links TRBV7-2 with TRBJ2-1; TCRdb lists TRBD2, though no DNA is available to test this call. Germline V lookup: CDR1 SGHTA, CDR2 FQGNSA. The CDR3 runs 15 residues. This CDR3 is CASSTLSGIEVEQFF.

CDR3 sequence reads: CSVTANTEAFF. The chain couples TRBV29-1 to TRBJ1-1; with no DNA, the TCRdb D assignment of TRBD1 cannot be verified. Germline V gene data show CDR1 as SQVTM and CDR2 as ANQGSEA. The length of the CDR3 is 11 residues.

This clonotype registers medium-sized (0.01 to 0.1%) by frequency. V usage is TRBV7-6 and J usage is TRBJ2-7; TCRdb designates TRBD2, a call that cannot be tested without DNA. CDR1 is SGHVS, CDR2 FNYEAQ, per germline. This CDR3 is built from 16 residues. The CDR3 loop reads CASSLGVGALVYEQYF.

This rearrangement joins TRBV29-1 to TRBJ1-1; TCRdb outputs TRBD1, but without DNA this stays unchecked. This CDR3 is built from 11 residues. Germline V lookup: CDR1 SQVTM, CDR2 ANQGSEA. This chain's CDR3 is CSVDLTDEAFF. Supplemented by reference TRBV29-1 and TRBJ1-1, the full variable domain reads SAVISQKPSRDICQRGTSLTIQCQVDSQVTMMFWYRQQPGQSLTLIATANQGSEATYESGFVIDKFPISRPNLTFSTLTVSNMSPEDSSIYLCSVDLTDEAFFGQGTRLTVV.

This CDR3 reads CASRDSRSSSYNEQFF. J is TRBJ2-1 and V is TRBV7-9; the TRBD2 assignment by TCRdb is unverifiable without DNA. The CDR3 has 16 residues. CDR1 and CDR2 (germline): SEHNR, FQNEAQ (reference sequence).

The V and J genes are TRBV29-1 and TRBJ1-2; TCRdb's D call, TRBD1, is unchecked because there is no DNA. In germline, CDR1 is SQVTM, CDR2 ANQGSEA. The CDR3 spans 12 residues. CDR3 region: CSVVTGGFGYTF.

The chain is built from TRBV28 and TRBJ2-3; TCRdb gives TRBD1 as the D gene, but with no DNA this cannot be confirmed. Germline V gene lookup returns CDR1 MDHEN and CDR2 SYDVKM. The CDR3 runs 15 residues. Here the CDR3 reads CASVPPGQGTDTQYF.

CDR3 region: CASSSDPGQGTDEQFF. The chain links TRBV28 to TRBJ2-1; TCRdb selects TRBD1, and the lack of DNA leaves this call unchecked. Germline lookup yields CDR1 MDHEN and CDR2 SYDVKM. The CDR3 contains 16 residues. Full variable domain (rest looked up from reference TRBV28 and TRBJ2-1): DVKVTQSSRYLVKRTGEKVFLECVQDMDHENMFWYRQDPGLGLRLIYFSYDVKMKEKGDIPEGYSVSREKKERFSLILESASTNQTSMYLCASSSDPGQGTDEQFFGPGTRLTVL.